This T cell receptor (beta chain) was identified during a study of CD8+ T cells in alopecia areata. Study outcomes and limitations: Tofacitinib significantly reduced both scalp clonality and expanded CD8+ clones among the top 100.

Following RNA extraction, reverse transcription yielded cDNA that acted as the sequencing template. The data were produced by immunoSEQ multiplex PCR, yet TCRdb's version contains in-frame clones alone and is incomplete. The sample records around 270,000 clones, roughly 64% being singletons. As for this clone: Its specificity is unknown.

Treatment indicated: oral pan-JAK inhibitor, 5-10 mg twice daily. The CDR3 is 14 residues long. The germline V gene has CDR1 SEHNR and CDR2 FQNEAQ (reference sequence). Trimming stripped 5 bases from V and 6 bases from J, with 11 bases between. This sequence joins TRBV7-9 and TRBJ1-6; D gene ambiguous. The sample consisted of CD4+ T cells sorted from blood, taken at week 24, from a patient treated with tofacitinib. The receptor comes from a human donor with alopecia areata. CDR3 amino acids: CASSHEVANSPLHF. CDR3 nucleotide sequence: TGTGCCAGCAGCCATGAGGTGGCTAATTCACCCCTCCACTTT.